One sample yielded the 6 T cell receptor beta chains listed below, sequenced in a study of cytomegalovirus exposure and HLA in healthy donors. Amplification used 60 Vbeta primers and 13 Jbeta primers. The method was immunoSEQ multiplex PCR; TCRdb's version includes in-frame clones alone and lacks a portion of them. The sample lists 99,000 or so clones, approximately 80% occurring once. The sequenced sample consisted of PBMCs. These receptors originate from a man aged 60 to 69 in good health and CMV-seropositive.

Only a few counts were recorded for this clone. V and J are TRBV5-1 and TRBJ2-7, with D maybe TRBD1 (6 bases). Trimming cost V 0 bases and J 3 bases, with 16 bases left between them. Germline V lookup: CDR1 SGHRS, CDR2 YFSETQ. CDR3 length: 16 residues. The CDR3 reads CASSLAGTRGIYEQYF. The CDR3 coding sequence is TGCGCCAGCAGCTTGGCCGGGACACGGGGAATCTACGAGCAGTACTTC.

The J gene is TRBJ2-1, the V gene TRBV5-8, with 13 bases lining up with TRBD2. This CDR3 is built from 16 residues. CDR1 SGHTS and CDR2 YDEGEE come from the germline V gene. V lost 2 bases and J lost 4; bases outside the gene matches: 3. CDR3 loop: CASSFWTSGGYNEQFF. In DNA, the CDR3 is TGTGCCAGCAGCTTTTGGACTAGCGGGGGTTACAATGAGCAGTTCTTC.

The chain combines TRBV5-1 with TRBJ1-2; 10 positions agree with TRBD1. This CDR3 contains 14 residues. The junction had 3 bases not matched to a gene; V was cut back by 4 bases and J by 3 bases. CDR1 is SGHRS, CDR2 YFSETQ, per germline. The DNA for the CDR3 is TGCGCCAGCAGCGGGACAGGGGAACACTATGGCTACACCTTC. Translating gives CASSGTGEHYGYTF.

The V call is TRBV11-2, the J call TRBJ2-5; 8 nucleotides match TRBD2. Unmatched junction bases numbered 8, after V lost 6 bases and J lost 5 bases. Germline CDR1 and CDR2: SGHAT and FQNNGV. The CDR3 consists of 14 residues. The CDR3 region has the DNA TGTGCCAGCAGGGACGGGGGGGCCTGGGAGACCCAGTACTTC. It is translated as CASRDGGAWETQYF.

This clone was picked up a small number of times. The V call is TRBV6-5, the J call TRBJ1-2; D gene unclear. The CDR3 loop spans 11 amino acids. The germline gives CDR1 MNHEY, CDR2 SVGAGI. Trimming took 10 bases from V and 5 from J, leaving 11 bases between them. The CDR3, as DNA: TGTGCCACTGGCTCTTGGTATGGCTACACCTTC. Translation: CATGSWYGYTF.

The V and J genes are TRBV6-5 and TRBJ1-1; D possibly corresponds to TRBD1 (5 bases). The V end was cut by 1 base, the J end by 5 bases, with 11 bases between. Germline V CDR1 and CDR2: MNHEY, SVGAGI. The CDR3 runs to 14 residues. In DNA form, the CDR3 reads TGTGCCAGCAGTTACTTCATTGGGGGGACTGAAGCTTTCTTT. This encodes CASSYFIGGTEAFF.